This T cell receptor (beta chain) was obtained from a study of T-cell reconstitution after alpha-beta-depleted transplantation in children. Study conclusions and caveats: Several hundred expanded graft clones reportedly gave rise to the alpha-beta T cells present about two months after transplant. Diversity of TCRbeta at day 60 was high in some patients, arising from surviving recipient T cells and thymic progenitors.

This clonotype has ten or more counts. What it recognizes is unknown. The germline CDR1 and CDR2 sequences are LGHNA and YNFKEQ. There are 15 residues in the CDR3. V was clipped by 4 bases and J by 3 bases, with 13 bases between them. The library targeted TCRbeta and was prepared with unique molecular identifiers. In TCRdb, the PCR reads were re-called with MiXCR into one record per CDR3 protein. The data show about 980,000 distinct CDR3 sequences, about 29% seen once. The receptor's source is a boy less than two years old who had a stem cell transplant for SCID, so the T cells may come from the graft donor. The gene calls are TRBV4-2 and TRBJ2-1; weak D call: TRBD1 (7 bases). The sequences come from PBMCs, mostly from graft donor cells, collected 360 days after TCRalphabeta/CD19-depleted stem cell transplant. This CDR3 is CASSPRQGGYNEQFF. In DNA, the CDR3 is TGTGCCAGCAGCCCCCGACAGGGAGGCTACAATGAGCAGTTCTTC.